This TCR beta chain was obtained from a study of blood T cell repertoires in COVID-19. Study-wide background: Acute-phase and convalescent COVID-19 samples originated in the United States, Italy and Spain.

Clones were read by immunoSEQ multiplex PCR, and TCRdb kept only the in-frame ones, dropping some. Among about 300,000 clones listed, around 92% were seen once. Participants were aged about 18 to 90 years from more than 20 US areas. V lost 6 bases to trimming and J lost 5 bases; unmatched junction nucleotides: 9. The CDR3 totals 15 residues. Germline lookup yields CDR1 ENHRY and CDR2 SYGVKD. V is TRBV10-3 and J is TRBJ2-4, with 8 positions matching TRBD1. Sequenced sample: PBMCs or T cells enriched from blood (not recorded which). This TCR was sampled from a woman between 50 and 59 years old who had been exposed to COVID-19. CDR3 loop: CAISSPGTGENIQYF. Here the CDR3 DNA reads TGTGCCATCAGCTCACCTGGGACAGGCGAAAACATTCAGTACTTC.